Below, 4 T cell receptor beta chains from the same sample are listed, as sequenced in a study of persistence of HIV-infected CD4 T cells. Stimulation used approximately 9.6 ug/mL lysate from CMV-infected fibroblasts. CD40L-negative CD69-negative CD45RO-high memory CD4+ T cells were sorted as populations depleted of antigen-responding cells. No antigen has been identified for these receptors. The libraries were made with immunoSEQ version 4 in survey mode. TCRdb keeps only in-frame clones here, not all; method: immunoSEQ multiplex PCR. The data hold 25,000 to 30,000 clones, with 78% observed a single time. Here the sequenced sample was CD4+ T cells sorted from PBMCs after approximately 19-hour stimulation, taken from a patient who received antiretroviral therapy. Receptor source: an adult woman with HIV who was CMV-seropositive.

The CDR3 reads CASSLPREGDDQPQHF. The CDR3 nucleotides read TGTGCCAGCAGCTTACCTCGGGAGGGGGATGATCAGCCCCAGCATTTT. The rearrangement links TRBV7-9 to TRBJ1-5; a possible D gene is TRBD1 (6 bases). V lost 2 bases and J 5 bases, leaving 16 bases between the germline ends. Germline loops: CDR1 SEHNR, CDR2 FQNEAQ (reference sequence). The CDR3 is 16 residues long.

The CDR3 DNA reads as TGTGCCAGCAGGGACCCGACCGTTCTGGGGGACACTGAAGCTTTCTTT. Translating gives CASRDPTVLGDTEAFF. This sequence joins TRBV2 and TRBJ1-1; the D gene is possibly TRBD1 (5 bases). V shed 6 bases and J shed 3 bases, with 20 bases lying between them. The CDR3 consists of 16 residues. Germline CDR1 and CDR2: SNHLY and FYNNEI.

The chain couples TRBV2 to TRBJ2-3, with 8 bases lining up with TRBD1. V lost 9 bases and J lost 6; bases outside the gene matches: 11. Per the germline V gene, CDR1 is SNHLY and CDR2 is FYNNEI. CDR3 size: 14 residues. CDR3 region: CARILRQGCDTQYF. DNA for the CDR3: TGTGCCAGGATACTCCGACAGGGGTGTGATACGCAGTATTTT.

The chain recombines TRBV28 with TRBJ2-7, with a possible D match to TRBD2 (7 bases). V was shortened by 5 bases and J by 2 bases, with 13 bases between the two germline ends. CDR1 and CDR2 from the germline V gene are MDHEN and SYDVKM. The CDR3 spans 14 residues. The CDR3, as DNA: TGTGCCAGCAGTCTGGGGGGGCTTGCCTACGAGCAGTACTTC. Protein sequence: CASSLGGLAYEQYF. Combining the CDR3 with reference TRBV28 and TRBJ2-7 gives the whole variable domain DVKVTQSSRYLVKRTGEKVFLECVQDMDHENMFWYRQDPGLGLRLIYFSYDVKMKEKGDIPEGYSVSREKKERFSLILESASTNQTSMYLCASSLGGLAYEQYFGPGTRLTVT.